The clone carrying this TCR beta chain has more than one count but fewer than ten. Its antigen is not identified. Built from TCR beta cDNA, the libraries had unique molecular identifiers in them. The T cell input of about 0.85 to 10 million gave roughly 460,000 cDNA molecules. Each CDR3 protein is one row after TCRdb ran MiXCR on the PCR reads. The sample includes 430,000 or so distinct CDR3 sequences, approximately 38% seen only once; the top ten take about 7.6%. These data are taken from a study of post-analysis software for immune sequencing data. Study at large: Secondary progressive, relapsing-remitting and progressive-relapsing multiple sclerosis were among the included disease courses.

Germline loops: CDR1 DFQATT, CDR2 SNEGSKA (reference sequence). Trimming cost V 0 bases and J 4 bases, with 11 bases left between them. The CDR3 extends over 14 amino acids. Points from the study as a whole: In patients, about 5 TRBV segments were more frequent than in controls, with TRBV5-6, TRBV5-1 and TRBV20-1 among them.

This clonotype originated in a girl aged 2 to 10 with multiple sclerosis. Sequencing was done on a sample of blood. The chain couples TRBV20-1 to TRBJ2-3; tentative D call: TRBD1 (5 bases). The CDR3 here is CSARDRPGPDTQYF. The CDR3 region has the DNA TGCAGTGCTAGAGATCGGCCAGGGCCAGATACGCAGTATTTT.